This T cell receptor beta chain derives from a study of blood T cell repertoires in COVID-19 (dated by TCRdb to between 2020 and 2021). For context, the study as a whole: Samples covering the acute and convalescent phases of COVID-19 were provided by collaborators in the United States, Italy and Spain. Deeply sampled blood TCRbeta repertoires from subjects exposed to, actively infected with, or recovered from COVID-19 were included in the dataset. The samples were drawn from the first 160 participants of the ongoing ImmuneRACE study and from 950 to 1,500 subjects provided by 6 global collaborators. Where available, HLA class I and class II types were obtained from metadata supplied by the sample provider rather than from assay-based typing. Nearly every sample came with metadata listing a de-identified subject ID, COVID-19 status, age in years and sex. The repertoires were made available in a free public database intended to serve as a resource for research on the immune response to SARS-CoV-2. The prospective study material was composed of cDNA or gDNA derived from T cells, B-cell-depleted T cells, or PBMCs.

CDR1 and CDR2, per the germline V gene, are SGHRS and YFSETQ. V is reduced by 0 bases and J by 2 bases, leaving a spacing of 11 bases between them. From cysteine to phenylalanine, the CDR3 is 15 amino acids long. Only the CDR3 portion is preserved as DNA: 45 bases, with reading frame beginning at the first base. TCRbeta CDR3 regions were amplified from genomic DNA using the immunoSEQ Assay, a bias-controlled multiplex PCR. Under the source paper's analysis protocol: The number of nucleated cells in each sample was estimated from the amplification of reference gene primers within the assay. To quantify the absolute abundance of each unique TCRbeta CDR3 rearrangement, sequence reads were collapsed and filtered. Productive Simpson clonality was computed per sample as the square root of Simpson's diversity index over productive rearrangements. TCRdb holds this immuneACCESS table with in-frame rearrangements only. Some clones are missing; in checked studies, unresolved V genes explain under half, and the rest has no known cause. For V, J and clone size, that table is used; D and trimming come from the DNA. For this sample the table gives a few hundred thousand clones, of which 90% to 95% were detected only once. More than 1% of the sample goes to the ten largest clones.

Comments on this clone: No antigen is known for it. Base-call qualities are not available, and no considerably larger clone is one nucleotide away.

Broad study findings and their caveats: Clinical and demographic metadata were provided uncurated, with the amount varying by source and participant.

Participants in the prospective study were enrolled through a virtual design, were aged about 18 to 100 years, and lived in 24 United States geographic areas. Cohort assignment in the prospective study relied on participant-reported clinical history from a screening survey and a study questionnaire. Mobile phlebotomists in the prospective study collected whole blood, serum and a nasopharyngeal or oropharyngeal swab from every participant. Over an approximately 2-month period, participants in the prospective study had the option of providing additional blood draws and questionnaires. Before DNA extraction, prospective study blood samples were shipped either frozen or at room temperature.

The sequence was obtained from a human donor in a cohort exposed to, infected with or recovered from COVID-19 (not recorded which). The donor label of this sample is uncertain. The rearranged segments are TRBV5-1 and TRBJ1-1, with the D gene call left open. The sample taken for sequencing was PBMCs or T cells enriched from blood (not recorded which). The CDR3 amino acid sequence is: CASSLAGETNTEAFF. The bases read TGCGCCAGCAGCTTGGCTGGGGAGACCAACACTGAAGCTTTCTTT.